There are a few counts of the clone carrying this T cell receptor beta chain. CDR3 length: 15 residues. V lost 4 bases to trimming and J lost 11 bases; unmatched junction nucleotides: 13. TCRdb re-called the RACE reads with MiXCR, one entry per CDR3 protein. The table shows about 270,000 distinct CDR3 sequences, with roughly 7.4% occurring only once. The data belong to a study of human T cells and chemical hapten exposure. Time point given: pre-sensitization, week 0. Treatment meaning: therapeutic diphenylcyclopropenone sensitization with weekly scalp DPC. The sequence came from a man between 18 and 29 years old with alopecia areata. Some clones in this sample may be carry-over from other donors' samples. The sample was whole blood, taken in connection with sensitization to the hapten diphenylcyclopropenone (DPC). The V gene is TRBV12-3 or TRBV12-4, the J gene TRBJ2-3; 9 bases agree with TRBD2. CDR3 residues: CASSSGGGGAPQQYF. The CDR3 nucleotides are TGTGCCAGCAGTTCCGGGGGCGGGGGGGCTCCTCAGCAGTATTTT.